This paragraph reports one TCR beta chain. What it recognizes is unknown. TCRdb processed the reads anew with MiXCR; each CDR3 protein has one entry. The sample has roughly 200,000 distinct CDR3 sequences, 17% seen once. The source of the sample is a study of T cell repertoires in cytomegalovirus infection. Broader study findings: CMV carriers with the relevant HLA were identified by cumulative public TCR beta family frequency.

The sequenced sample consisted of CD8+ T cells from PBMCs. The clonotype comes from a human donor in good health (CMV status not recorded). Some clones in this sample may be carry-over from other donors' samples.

The CDR3 DNA reads TGTGCCAGCGGGGGGGGGGTCGAGCAGTACTTC. Protein: CASGGGVEQYF. This rearrangement joins TRBV11-2 to TRBJ2-7; 7 bases map to TRBD2. V lost 8 bases, J lost 6 bases, and 4 bases stayed unmatched. Germline V gene data show CDR1 as SGHAT and CDR2 as FQNNGV. The CDR3 runs to 11 residues.